This T cell receptor beta chain was documented in a study of immune evolution from preneoplasia to lung adenocarcinoma. CDR1 and CDR2 (germline): LNHDA, SQIVND (reference sequence). The CDR3 runs 15 residues. The V gene lost 6 bases and the J gene lost 7 bases, with 18 bases spanning the gap. About this clone: Its antigen is undetermined.

Study-level results: Clonality was highest in normal lung, lower in later-stage lesions apparently.

Here immunoSEQ multiplex PCR was the method, and the copy in TCRdb shows in-frame clones only, minus some. The sample records tens of thousands of clones, approximately 71% being singletons. The clonotype originates from a person in their sixties or seventies with lung adenocarcinoma. The gene calls are TRBV19 and TRBJ2-2; maybe TRBD1 (6 bases). Sequencing used FFPE invasive lung adenocarcinoma tissue. In DNA form, the CDR3 reads TGTGCCAGTAGGCCAATACAGGGAGATGTCGGGGAGCTGTTTTTT. Amino acids: CASRPIQGDVGELFF.